These T cell receptor beta chains were read from a single sample in a study of CD8+CD57+ T cells in acquired aplastic anemia. Each CDR3 protein gets one entry after TCRdb re-called the reads with MiXCR. The sample lists hundreds of thousands of distinct CDR3 sequences; around 82% were seen once. The sequencing sample was made of sorted CD4+, CD8+, or CD8+CD57+ T cells (not recorded which) from PBMCs. The source is a human donor with aplastic anemia. Each CDR3 is given with its conserved first and last residue. A D gene is named only where the DNA matches it firmly. Clone size is given for some rows only: seen once, a few or many times, or a class if the clone is expanded.

j_gene | abundance | d_gene | v_gene | CDR3nt | CDR3aa
TRBJ2-3 | . | . | TRBV7-2 | TGTGCCAGCAGTGGGGGGGGCAGCCCAGATACGCAGTATTTT | CASSGGGSPDTQYF
TRBJ2-3 | . | . | TRBV7-8 | TGTGCCAGCGGCATCGGAGATACGCAGTATTTT | CASGIGDTQYF
TRBJ2-2 | . | TRBD2 | TRBV2 | TGTGCCAGCAGCGAAAGCGGGGGGGCCACCGGAGAGCTGTTTTTT | CASSESGGATGELFF
TRBJ2-1 | . | TRBD2 | TRBV4-1 | TGCGCCAGCAGCCTGACTAGCGGGATCCATGAGCAGTTCTTC | CASSLTSGIHEQFF
TRBJ1-1 | few | . | TRBV29-1 | TGCAGCGTTGAATTGGGAAATACTGAAGCTTTCTTT | CSVELGNTEAFF
TRBJ2-6 | . | . | TRBV5-4 | TGTGCCAGCAGCTTTGCTAGCGCCCCCTCTGGGGCCAACGTCCTGACTTTC | CASSFASAPSGANVLTF
TRBJ2-5 | . | . | TRBV5-5 | TGTGCCAGCCGACAGCTTAAGAAGACCCAGTACTTC | CASRQLKKTQYF
TRBJ1-2 | . | . | TRBV7-8 | TGTGCCAGCAGCTCACGTGACGGGGGGATAGCCTATGGCTACACCTTC | CASSSRDGGIAYGYTF
TRBJ2-3 | . | . | TRBV7-3 | TGTGCCAGCGGAAGCCGGGCCAAAGCTACGGAGTATTTT | CASGSRAKATEYF
TRBJ2-3 | . | . | TRBV9 | TGTGCCAGCAGCGAGTGGTGGACACGCGAGACGTCGGATTTT | CASSEWWTRETSDF
TRBJ2-5 | . | . | TRBV5-6 | TGTGCCAGCAGCTTGGAGAGGGACGGGCAAGAGACCCAGTACTTC | CASSLERDGQETQYF
TRBJ2-1 | . | . | TRBV11-2 | TGTGCCAGCAGCTTAGATCTCAGAAACGGTCAGGATGAGCAGTTCTTC | CASSLDLRNGQDEQFF
TRBJ2-1 | . | . | TRBV7-9 | TGTGCCAGCAGCTTACCGGGTAGCTACGGGGCCAACGACGAGCAGTTCTTC | CASSLPGSYGANDEQFF
TRBJ2-3 | . | TRBD2 | TRBV7-8 | TGTGCCAGCGGCGTCGCGGGAGCCCCTACGACGTATTTT | CASGVAGAPTTYF
TRBJ2-1 | . | . | TRBV7-2 | TGTGCCAGCAGCCCCCCACAGGCCCGGAACAATGAGCACTTCTTC | CASSPPQARNNEHFF
TRBJ2-7 | . | . | TRBV7-2 | TGTGCCAGCAGCTTAGCGGGAGGTCCCGGCACACACGAGCAGTACTTC | CASSLAGGPGTHEQYF
TRBJ2-3 | . | . | TRBV9 | TGTGCCAGCAGCGTAGAGCCCTCGGGACGGTACACAGATACGCAGTATTTT | CASSVEPSGRYTDTQYF
TRBJ1-4 | . | . | TRBV9 | TGTGCCAGCACCCCAGACGGTACCCCGGGTGAAAAACTGTTTTTT | CASTPDGTPGEKLFF
TRBJ1-2 | . | . | TRBV7-3 | TGTGCCAGCAGCCCACGGGACACGGGCTTGGACTATTGCTACACCTTC | CASSPRDTGLDYCYTF
TRBJ2-5 | . | . | TRBV11-1 | TGTGCCACCAGCTTGGACCTGAGAGAAGAGACCCAGTACTTC | CATSLDLREETQYF
TRBJ1-2 | once | . | TRBV2 | TGTGCCAGCAGGCTGACAGGCCCTTTAAACTATGGCTACACCTTC | CASRLTGPLNYGYTF
TRBJ2-2 | . | . | TRBV25-1 | TGTGCCAGCAGTGTGACAGCCGGGCAGGGAACCGGGGAGCTGTTTTTT | CASSVTAGQGTGELFF
TRBJ2-7 | . | . | TRBV19 | TGTGCCAGTAGTTTCGGGACGCCCACCTACGAGCAGTACTTC | CASSFGTPTYEQYF
TRBJ2-1 | . | TRBD2 | TRBV7-2 | TGTGCCAGCAGCTTAGGTCCCGACATAGCGGGGGGGCGGTACAATGAGCAGTTCTTC | CASSLGPDIAGGRYNEQFF
TRBJ2-3 | . | . | TRBV7-6 | TGTGCCAGCAGCGTAGACGGGACGAATGAAGCTACGTTTTATTTT | CASSVDGTNEATFYF
TRBJ1-2 | . | . | TRBV7-8 | TGTGCCAGCAGCCTAGGCCTAGCAGGTGGCAACCCCTTC | CASSLGLAGGNPF
TRBJ1-2 | . | . | TRBV7-9 | TGTGCCAGCAGCGCAGGGGACACTGAAGCTTTCTATGGCTACACCTTC | CASSAGDTEAFYGYTF
TRBJ1-5 | . | . | TRBV5-8 | TGTGCCAGCAGCCCGGTAGGGCCGAGTCAGCCCCAGCATTTT | CASSPVGPSQPQHF
TRBJ2-5 | . | . | TRBV12-5 | TGTGCTAGTGCCACAGGCAGCGAGCAAGAGACCCAGTACTTC | CASATGSEQETQYF
TRBJ2-3 | few | . | TRBV19 | TGTGCCAGTAGTATAGCGAGAGGTCCCTACAATCAGTATTTT | CASSIARGPYNQYF
TRBJ1-2 | many | . | TRBV3-1 | TGTGCCAGCAGCCATGCAGGGAAGGACGGCTACACCTTC | CASSHAGKDGYTF
TRBJ2-7 | . | . | TRBV7-8 | TGTGCCAGCAGCCCGGGAGAGGGACCCTATGAGCAGTACTTC | CASSPGEGPYEQYF
TRBJ2-5 | . | TRBD2 | TRBV7-6 | TGTGCCAGCACCCTAGGGAGGGTCCACGCTAGGGCCAACTTC | CASTLGRVHARANF
TRBJ1-6 | . | TRBD1 | TRBV7-2 | TGTGCCAGCAGCTCGACAGGGAATTCACCCCTCCACTTT | CASSSTGNSPLHF
TRBJ1-4 | . | . | TRBV13 | TGTGCCAGCAGCTTAGGCACGGGGATAGAGCAGGAAAAGCTGTTTTTT | CASSLGTGIEQEKLFF
TRBJ1-5 | . | . | TRBV7-2 | TGTGCCAGCGGGGACGCGGGAGGAGCTACGCAGCATTTT | CASGDAGGATQHF
TRBJ1-2 | . | . | TRBV2 | TGTGCCAGCAGTGAAGGCCTTGAAGGTGGCTACACCTTC | CASSEGLEGGYTF
TRBJ2-5 | . | . | TRBV20-1 | TGCAGTGCCAGTAGGGGGGGACGCAAGAAGACCCAGTACTTC | CSASRGGRKKTQYF
TRBJ1-2 | . | . | TRBV9 | TGTGCCAGCAGCGAGAGTTCCCGCGGTTACACCTTC | CASSESSRGYTF
TRBJ1-2 | . | . | TRBV7-8 | TGTGCCAGCAGCGGGGCGGGAGGAGGTGGCTACACCTTC | CASSGAGGGGYTF
TRBJ2-1 | . | . | TRBV9 | TGTGCCAGCAGCATAGGGTCAGATTCGCAGTATTATCAGTTCTTC | CASSIGSDSQYYQFF
TRBJ2-3 | . | TRBD2 | TRBV13 | TGTGCCAGCAGCCATGGGACTAGCGGAATAGATACGCAGTATTTT | CASSHGTSGIDTQYF
TRBJ2-1 | . | . | TRBV9 | . | CASSIGSDTQYFEQFF
TRBJ2-2 | once | TRBD1 | TRBV7-6 | TGTGCCAGCAGCTCAGACAGGGGGCTGTTTTTT | CASSSDRGLFF
TRBJ1-2 | . | . | TRBV3-2 | TGTGCCAGCAGGTCAACAGACAGGGGCTTGGACTATGGCTACACCTTC | CASRSTDRGLDYGYTF
TRBJ2-5 | . | . | TRBV7-2 | TGTGCCAGCAGCTTATGGGCTGCTCCGGGTGCGACCCAGTACTTC | CASSLWAAPGATQYF
TRBJ2-1 | . | . | TRBV5-1 | TGCGCCAGCAGCCAAGCTGGTTGGGTTGGGCAGTTCTTC | CASSQAGWVGQFF
TRBJ2-6 | . | . | TRBV11-1 | TGTGCCAGCAGCGACACAGATACGCCCAACGTCCTGACTTTC | CASSDTDTPNVLTF
TRBJ1-2 | . | . | TRBV2 | TGTGCCAGCGGCCACGGGGTTACAGATGCCCAGAATTTC | CASGHGVTDAQNF
TRBJ1-5 | few | . | TRBV5-6 | TGTGCCAGCAGCTTGGAGAGGGGGTACAATCAGCCCCAGCATTTT | CASSLERGYNQPQHF
TRBJ2-3 | . | . | TRBV7-8 | TGTGCCAGCAGCGTCGGGGGCAGAGATGCTCAGTATTTT | CASSVGGRDAQYF
TRBJ2-1 | . | TRBD2 | TRBV2 | TGTGCCAGCGGGTTTCGGGGAAGCGGGGGGAGCGATGAGCAGTTCTTC | CASGFRGSGGSDEQFF
TRBJ2-3 | few | TRBD2 | TRBV9 | TGTGCCAGCGGGGACGGGGGGAACAATCAGCAGTTCTTT | CASGDGGNNQQFF
TRBJ2-6 | . | . | TRBV5-1 | TGCGCCAGCAGCTTGGCCCAGGGCCAGGGTGGGGCCAACGTCCTGACTTTC | CASSLAQGQGGANVLTF
TRBJ1-1 | . | TRBD1 | TRBV6-1 | TGTGCCAGCACCGAACGGACAGGGTACACTGAGGCTTTCTTT | CASTERTGYTEAFF
TRBJ2-5 | . | . | TRBV7-2 | TGTGCCAGCAGTGTCTTTAGCGGAGACAGGCACCAAGAGACACAGTACTTC | CASSVFSGDRHQETQYF